The 8 T cell receptor beta chains below were found in one sample sequenced in a study of T cell responses to AZD1222 COVID-19 vaccine. This table comes from immunoSEQ multiplex PCR, and its TCRdb copy is limited to in-frame clones, with some not included. The sample records fewer than 120,000 clones, roughly four fifths being singletons. The sample was peripheral blood, taken on day 0 of AZD1222 vaccination. The receptors were sampled from an adult in good health.

The sample holds a few counts of this clone. The chain recombines TRBV6-5 with TRBJ1-1, with D perhaps matching TRBD1 (6 bases). The CDR3 is 13 amino acids. V lost 6 bases and J 4 bases, leaving 12 bases between the germline ends. Germline lookup yields CDR1 MNHEY and CDR2 SVGAGI. CDR3 coding DNA: TGTGCCAGCAGACCCGGACAGATCACTGAAGCTTTCTTT. Residues: CASRPGQITEAFF.

This clone was counted once. Mismatch with germline at one junction end may stem from a read error. The rearrangement uses TRBV27 and TRBJ2-7, with 7 bases matching TRBD1. This CDR3 region has 14 residues. The germline V gene encodes CDR1 MNHEY and CDR2 SMNVEV (reference sequence). The CDR3 DNA reads TGTGCCAGCAGTTTATCGCGACAGGGTCCCTTCCTCCTTTTC. Encoded protein: CASSLSRQGPFLLF.

In nucleotides, the CDR3 is TGTGTAGTCAGGACCGGAGGGGACGGAAACACCATATATTTT. As protein: CVVRTGGDGNTIYF. The rearrangement joins TRBV2 to TRBJ1-3; tentatively, D is TRBD1 (5 bases). The CDR3 covers 14 residues. Germline lookup yields CDR1 SNHLY and CDR2 FYNNEI.

For this clone: The junction does not match germline at one end; this may be a read error. The sample has other DNA sequences that encode this CDR3 too. The CDR3 nucleotides read TGCGCCAGCAGCTTGGATGGGGACAGCAACCAGCCCCAGCATTTT. The encoded protein is CASSLDGDSNQPQHF. The chain joins TRBV5-1 to TRBJ1-5, with 7 bases identical to TRBD1. CDR1 is SGHRS and CDR2 is YFSETQ in the germline V gene. CDR3 length equals 15 residues.

This chain connects TRBV19 to TRBJ2-7; D is perhaps TRBD2 (6 bases). The germline V gene encodes CDR1 LNHDA and CDR2 SQIVND (reference sequence). This CDR3 spans 14 amino acids. The V end was cut by 3 bases, the J end by 5 bases, with 14 bases between. In DNA form, the CDR3 reads TGTGCCAGTAGTATCTTGGGGACTGGGAACGAGCAGTACTTC. It specifies CASSILGTGNEQYF.

V usage is TRBV3-1 (or the pseudogene TRBV3-2) and J usage is TRBJ2-1; 8 nucleotides agree with TRBD1. The germline V gene has CDR1 LGHDT and CDR2 YNNKEL (reference sequence). This CDR3 comprises 17 residues. Trimming cost V 3 bases and J 4 bases; bases outside gene matches: 11. The CDR3 protein is CASSHPSNRGKYNEQFF. The CDR3 nucleotides are TGTGCCAGCAGCCACCCATCCAACAGGGGGAAATACAATGAGCAGTTCTTC.

The CDR3 region has the DNA TGTGCCAGCAGCTTACGGACGGCGGCAGCAGATTCCTACGAGCAGTACTTC. Translation gives CASSLRTAAADSYEQYF. This chain connects TRBV7-9 to TRBJ2-7, with D unresolved. This CDR3 comprises 17 residues. Germline CDR1 SEHNR, CDR2 FQNEAQ (reference sequence). Trimming shortened V by 2 bases and J by 1 base, and 18 bases separated the two germline ends.

The chain recombines TRBV7-2 with TRBJ2-5; tentatively, D is TRBD2 (6 bases). The CDR3 extends over 15 amino acids. V was pared by 4 bases and J by 2 bases, with 14 bases between. Germline V gene data show CDR1 as SGHTA and CDR2 as FQGNSA. The chain's CDR3 is CASSSLPGRQETQYF. The CDR3 DNA sequence: TGTGCCAGCAGCTCCCTCCCCGGGAGACAAGAGACCCAGTACTTC.